This T cell receptor (beta chain) derives from a study of cytomegalovirus exposure and HLA in healthy donors. Across the whole study: Of the donors genotyped, 300 to 500 in all, about 80% fell in the Caucasian-associated ancestry cluster. Whole-study results and caveats: About 87% or about 30% of the time was how often most TCR beta V segments were productive, according to an earlier analysis.

Primers: 60 Vbeta forward and 13 Jbeta reverse. Only in-frame clones appear in the TCRdb table, and some are missing; sequencing was by immunoSEQ multiplex PCR. The sample includes 100,000 to 150,000 clones, around 78% of them seen just once. Germline CDR1 MDHEN, CDR2 SYDVKM. Trimming shortened V by 4 bases and J by 8 bases, and 11 bases separated the two germline ends. This CDR3 contains 12 residues. Concerning this clone: The target antigen is unknown.

The sample comprised PBMCs. The receptor's source is a woman in her thirties or forties in good health and CMV-seronegative. The V gene is TRBV28, the J gene TRBJ1-2; no definite D call. CDR3 region: CASSSPVQGYTF. The CDR3 DNA follows: TGTGCCAGCAGTTCCCCGGTCCAAGGCTACACCTTC.